These 20 T cell receptor beta chains were all obtained from the same sample, sequenced in a study of blood T cells in healthy people across ages. PCR was performed a second time for about 7 to 12 cycles using a sample-barcoded 5' primer and a J-beta primer mix. TCRdb reanalysed the 5' RACE reads using MiXCR and keeps one entry per CDR3 protein. Seen here are 1.2 million to 1.5 million distinct CDR3 sequences, 42% observed once, and the top ten hold roughly 8.2%. The material sequenced was blood. The source is a young woman in good health.

The chain couples TRBV7-6 to TRBJ2-6; 8 bases line up with TRBD1. After removal of 6 bases from V and 4 bases from J, the junction contained 20 bases not matched to a gene. This CDR3 is built from 20 residues. The germline V gene has CDR1 SGHVS and CDR2 FNYEAQ. This CDR3 reads CASSTPTQGALSQGANVLTF. The CDR3 DNA is TGTGCCAGCAGTACACCAACCCAGGGGGCGCTCTCACAAGGGGCCAACGTCCTGACTTTC.

In its sample, this clonotype was seen a few times. CDR3 residues: CASRANGGREETQYF. The CDR3, as DNA: TGTGCCAGCAGAGCAAACGGGGGGCGTGAGGAGACCCAGTACTTC. This chain links TRBV2 with TRBJ2-5; maybe TRBD2 (7 bases). Germline CDR1 SNHLY, CDR2 FYNNEI. The CDR3 runs 15 residues. V gave up 6 bases and J gave up 5 bases, with 19 bases separating them.

This clonotype has only a few counts. The chain is built from TRBV2 and TRBJ2-1, with 10 bases identical to TRBD2. Germline V lookup: CDR1 SNHLY, CDR2 FYNNEI. This CDR3 is 16 amino acids long. Trimming took 3 bases from V and 8 from J; bases not matched to a gene: 10. In DNA form, the CDR3 reads TGTGCCAGCAGTGATGGGACTAGCGCATTTCTGGATGAGCAGTTCTTC. This encodes CASSDGTSAFLDEQFF.

The chain carries TRBV2 and TRBJ1-4; perhaps TRBD1 as D (5 bases). This CDR3 is built from 14 residues. Germline V gene sequence: CDR1 SNHLY, CDR2 FYNNEI. Trimming removed 1 base at V and 8 bases at J, with 11 bases between. CDR3 sequence reads: CASSEGRVSEKLFF. The CDR3 DNA reads as TGTGCCAGCAGTGAAGGCAGGGTTAGCGAAAAACTGTTTTTT. Full variable domain (rest looked up from reference TRBV2 and TRBJ1-4): EPEVTQTPSHQVTQMGQEVILRCVPISNHLYFYWYRQILGQKVEFLVSFYNNEISEKSEIFDDQFSVERPDGSNFTLKIRSTKLEDSAMYFCASSEGRVSEKLFFGSGTQLSVL.

V and J are TRBV29-1 and TRBJ1-4, with D perhaps matching TRBD1 (5 bases). Germline CDR1 SQVTM, CDR2 ANQGSEA. V was cut by 4 bases and J by 5 bases, with 11 bases left in between. The CDR3 contains 13 residues. The CDR3, as DNA: TGCAGCGTTGTCGGGGGAGGCAATGAAAAACTGTTTTTT. Its translation is CSVVGGGNEKLFF.

This clonotype came up a few times. J is TRBJ2-5 and V is TRBV7-2, with TRBD2 matching 9 bases. CDR1 and CDR2 from the germline V gene are SGHTA and FQGNSA. This CDR3 region has 17 residues. The V segment lost 3 bases and the J segment 11 bases; nucleotides outside the gene matches: 19. The CDR3 sequence is CASSLISGSPMGGEQYF. CDR3 DNA sequence: TGTGCCAGCAGCTTGATTAGCGGGAGCCCAATGGGGGGTGAGCAGTACTTC.

Comments on this clonotype: Germline and junction disagree at one end, which may indicate a read error. The gene calls are TRBV2 and TRBJ1-4; no firm D call. CDR1 is SNHLY, CDR2 FYNNEI, per germline. This CDR3 is built from 15 residues. The CDR3 DNA reads TGCGCCAGCAGTGAGGTTGGGCCGAAAAATGAAAAACTGTTTTTT. It encodes CASSEVGPKNEKLFF.

This clonotype was picked up a small number of times. This chain uses TRBV11-2 with TRBJ2-5; 8 nucleotides line up with TRBD1. V shed 1 base, J shed 1 base, and the junction held 5 bases outside the gene matches. The CDR3 contains 16 residues. Germline CDR1 is SGHAT and CDR2 is FQNNGV. The CDR3 region is CASSLGHRGAQETQYF. The CDR3 DNA is TGTGCCAGCAGCTTAGGCCACAGGGGGGCCCAAGAGACCCAGTACTTC.

This chain connects TRBV29-1 to TRBJ2-3, with D possibly matching TRBD1 (6 bases). Looked up from germline, CDR1 is SQVTM and CDR2 is ANQGSEA. Trimming removed 6 bases at V and 0 bases at J, with 19 bases between. The CDR3 spans 16 residues. The CDR3 bases are TGCAGCGTCGGAAAACAGGGTTTGACTAGCACAGATACGCAGTATTTT. Encoded protein: CSVGKQGLTSTDTQYF.

The chain combines TRBV27 with TRBJ1-5; D perhaps matches TRBD1 (6 bases). V was clipped by 4 bases and J by 6 bases, with 16 bases between them. Germline V gives CDR1 MNHEY, CDR2 SMNVEV (reference sequence). This CDR3 comprises 15 residues. This CDR3 is CASSSDRTVGQPQHF. CDR3 bases: TGTGCCAGCAGTTCCGACAGGACGGTGGGTCAGCCCCAGCATTTT.

This clonotype has more than one count but fewer than ten. The CDR3 DNA reads as TGCGCCAGCAGAGGAGGGGGCCCCAATGAGCAGTTCTTC. Residues: CASRGGGPNEQFF. V gene TRBV5-1 combines with J gene TRBJ2-1; tentatively, D is TRBD1 (7 bases). Germline values: CDR1 SGHRS, CDR2 YFSETQ. The V end lost 5 bases, the J end lost 6 bases, and 12 bases lay between the germline ends. The length of the CDR3 is 13 residues.

V gene TRBV15 combines with J gene TRBJ2-1; a possible D gene is TRBD2 (5 bases). V was shortened by 4 bases and J by 0 bases, with 13 bases between the two germline ends. Germline loops: CDR1 LNHNV, CDR2 YYDKDF (reference sequence). The length of the CDR3 is 16 residues. This chain's CDR3 is CATSIDSANSYNEQFF. The CDR3 DNA is TGTGCCACCAGCATCGATAGCGCCAACTCCTACAATGAGCAGTTCTTC.

This chain uses TRBV10-2 with TRBJ1-2; the D is unclear. CDR1 WSHSY and CDR2 SAAADI come from the germline V gene. This CDR3 region has 15 residues. Trimming left V 11 bases short and J 5 bases short, with 24 bases between. The CDR3 nucleotides read TGCGCCTGTGGTGAGTCGACTAAGCCCAATTATGGCTACACCTTC. This codes for CACGESTKPNYGYTF.

The CDR3 DNA reads as TGTGCCAGCAGCCAAGGGGGGGGCGGGGGGTTCTACAATGAGCAGTTCTTC. It specifies CASSQGGGGGFYNEQFF. The V and J genes are TRBV3-1 and TRBJ2-1, with TRBD2 identical over 8 bases. The CDR3 is 17 residues long. Germline V gene data show CDR1 as LGHDT and CDR2 as YNNKEL (reference sequence). Trimming at V came to 1 base and at J to 3 bases, leaving 8 bases not matched to a gene.

The V gene is TRBV4-1, the J gene TRBJ1-5; 9 bases agree with TRBD1. The length of the CDR3 is 17 residues. Trimming cost V 0 bases and J 2 bases; bases outside gene matches: 5. Germline CDR1 and CDR2: MGHRA and YSYEKL. The CDR3 DNA reads TGCGCCAGCAGCCAAGATACCGACAGGGGGGGCAATCAGCCCCAGCATTTT. Translating gives CASSQDTDRGGNQPQHF.

The chain recombines TRBV15 with TRBJ2-7; the D gene could be TRBD1 or TRBD2 (5 bases each). V was clipped by 0 bases and J by 3 bases, with 24 bases between them. CDR1 LNHNV and CDR2 YYDKDF come from the germline V gene (reference sequence). The CDR3 sequence is 19 residues long. This chain's CDR3 is CATSRDIPSEGSLVYEQYF. CDR3 DNA: TGTGCCACCAGCAGAGATATCCCAAGCGAGGGGTCTTTAGTCTACGAGCAGTACTTC.

This clonotype was recorded a few times. V usage is TRBV7-9 and J usage is TRBJ2-3, with 9 nucleotides matching TRBD1. There are 17 residues in the CDR3. Looked up from germline, CDR1 is SEHNR and CDR2 is FQNEAQ (reference sequence). With 5 bases clipped from V and 0 bases from J, the junction kept 9 bases outside the gene matches. In DNA form, the CDR3 reads TGTGCCAGCAGCCCGTTCGGACAGGGGCCGAGCACAGATACGCAGTATTTT. It codes for CASSPFGQGPSTDTQYF.

This chain joins TRBV5-1 and TRBJ2-7; 7 positions match TRBD2. Unmatched junction bases numbered 5, after V lost 3 bases and J lost 2 bases. Germline CDR1 reads SGHRS; CDR2 reads YFSETQ. CDR3 length: 14 amino acids. CDR3 sequence: CASSSGDYAYEQYF. Written as DNA, the CDR3 is TGCGCCAGCAGCTCGGGGGACTACGCCTACGAGCAGTACTTC.

V usage is TRBV4-1 and J usage is TRBJ2-1; D possibly corresponds to TRBD2 (6 bases). The length of the CDR3 is 16 residues. Trimming shortened V by 4 bases and J by 4 bases, and 17 bases separated the two germline ends. Per the germline V gene, CDR1 is MGHRA and CDR2 is YSYEKL. The CDR3 spells CASSLLSGTEYNEQFF. The DNA of the CDR3 is TGCGCCAGCAGCCTACTATCCGGGACTGAGTACAATGAGCAGTTCTTC.

The J gene is TRBJ2-5, the V gene TRBV10-3; unclear D gene. The germline V gene has CDR1 ENHRY and CDR2 SYGVKD. The CDR3 spans 12 residues. Trimming cost V 4 bases and J 11 bases, with 14 bases left between them. The CDR3 region is CAISVGREEQYF. The CDR3 nucleotides read TGTGCCATCAGTGTCGGGCGAGAGGAGCAGTACTTC.